Listed below are T cell receptor beta chains from one sample, sequenced in a study of blood T cell repertoires in COVID-19. Repertoires were generated with immunoSEQ multiplex PCR, while TCRdb's copy carries only in-frame clones and drops some. The repertoire includes 490,000 or so clones, 85% to 90% of them detected once, and less than 2% sits in the top ten. The source material was PBMCs or T cells enriched from blood (not recorded which). The origin of the receptors is a woman in her thirties or forties who had recovered from COVID-19. Both conserved end residues are part of each CDR3. D genes are given only for firm matches. Clone size is not always given. Where it is, it says once, few, many or a class for expanded clones.

v_call: TRBV7-9; j_call: TRBJ2-1; clone_size: NA; d_call: TRBD2; cdr3_length: 16; cdr3_nt: TGTGCCAGCAGCCCCACACAGGGACTAGCTGTCTATGAGCAGTTCTTC; cdr3_aa: CASSPTQGLAVYEQFF
v_call: TRBV4-1; j_call: TRBJ2-2; clone_size: NA; d_call: NA; cdr3_length: 13; cdr3_nt: TGCGCCAGCAGCCAAGCTCTCGCAGGGTCGCTGTTTTTT; cdr3_aa: CASSQALAGSLFF
v_call: TRBV5-1; j_call: TRBJ2-7; clone_size: NA; d_call: TRBD1; cdr3_length: 14; cdr3_nt: TGCGCCAGCAGCCTCGGACAGGGGAGTTGGGAGCAGTACTTC; cdr3_aa: CASSLGQGSWEQYF
v_call: TRBV6-5; j_call: TRBJ2-1; clone_size: NA; d_call: TRBD2; cdr3_length: 15; cdr3_nt: TGTGCCAGCAGTTACCGAGCGGGAGGAGACACTGAGCAGTTCTTC; cdr3_aa: CASSYRAGGDTEQFF
v_call: TRBV18; j_call: TRBJ1-1; clone_size: NA; d_call: NA; cdr3_length: 15; cdr3_nt: TGTGCCAGCTCACCGGCAGGGAATTGGGCCACTGAAGCTTTCTTT; cdr3_aa: CASSPAGNWATEAFF
v_call: TRBV19; j_call: TRBJ1-3; clone_size: few; d_call: TRBD1; cdr3_length: 15; cdr3_nt: TGTGCCAGTAGCCGGGACAGGTTCTCTGGAAACACCATATATTTT; cdr3_aa: CASSRDRFSGNTIYF
v_call: TRBV3-1/TRBV3-2; j_call: TRBJ2-7; clone_size: NA; d_call: NA; cdr3_length: 14; cdr3_nt: TGTGCCAGCAGCCAATCCGAACTCCGCCACGAGCAGTACTTC; cdr3_aa: CASSQSELRHEQYF
v_call: TRBV12-3/TRBV12-4; j_call: TRBJ1-1; clone_size: NA; d_call: NA; cdr3_length: 13; cdr3_nt: TGTGCCAGCAGTTTACAGTTTGGCACTGAAGCTTTCTTT; cdr3_aa: CASSLQFGTEAFF
v_call: TRBV20-1; j_call: TRBJ2-7; clone_size: NA; d_call: TRBD2; cdr3_length: 15; cdr3_nt: TGCAGTGCTAGTCGACTAGCGGGAGGGCCGAATGAGCAGTACTTC; cdr3_aa: CSASRLAGGPNEQYF
v_call: TRBV19; j_call: TRBJ2-7; clone_size: NA; d_call: NA; cdr3_length: 15; cdr3_nt: TGTGCCAGTAGTATAGTTGGACTCAGCTCCTACGAGCAGTACTTC; cdr3_aa: CASSIVGLSSYEQYF
v_call: TRBV6-6; j_call: TRBJ1-6; clone_size: NA; d_call: NA; cdr3_length: 15; cdr3_nt: TGTGCCAGCAGTTACCTTGGACGGGGGAATTCACCCCTCCACTTT; cdr3_aa: CASSYLGRGNSPLHF
v_call: TRBV27; j_call: TRBJ2-5; clone_size: NA; d_call: NA; cdr3_length: 18; cdr3_nt: TGTGCCAGCAGTTTATTTTATAGGGGGAATGTTCTTGTGGAGACCCAGTACTTC; cdr3_aa: CASSLFYRGNVLVETQYF
v_call: TRBV7-2; j_call: TRBJ2-1; clone_size: once; d_call: TRBD2; cdr3_length: 15; cdr3_nt: TGTGCCAGCAGCTTAGGTCCTAGCGGGGGATTTGAGCAGTTCTTC; cdr3_aa: CASSLGPSGGFEQFF
v_call: TRBV5-4; j_call: TRBJ2-6; clone_size: NA; d_call: TRBD1; cdr3_length: 17; cdr3_nt: TGTGCCAGCAGCTTCATGACAGGGGGCAATGGGGCCAACGTCCTGACTTTC; cdr3_aa: CASSFMTGGNGANVLTF
v_call: TRBV14; j_call: TRBJ1-1; clone_size: NA; d_call: NA; cdr3_length: 14; cdr3_nt: TGTGCCAGCAGCCGACTTCAGGGGAACACTGAAGCTTTCTTT; cdr3_aa: CASSRLQGNTEAFF
v_call: TRBV10-3; j_call: TRBJ1-1; clone_size: NA; d_call: NA; cdr3_length: 14; cdr3_nt: TGTGCCATCAGTGACCCTCAGGGGTACACTGAAGCTTTCTTT; cdr3_aa: CAISDPQGYTEAFF
v_call: TRBV2; j_call: TRBJ2-7; clone_size: NA; d_call: TRBD1; cdr3_length: 14; cdr3_nt: TGTGCCAGCAGTGAGATCGGACAGGGTGACGAGCAGTACTTC; cdr3_aa: CASSEIGQGDEQYF